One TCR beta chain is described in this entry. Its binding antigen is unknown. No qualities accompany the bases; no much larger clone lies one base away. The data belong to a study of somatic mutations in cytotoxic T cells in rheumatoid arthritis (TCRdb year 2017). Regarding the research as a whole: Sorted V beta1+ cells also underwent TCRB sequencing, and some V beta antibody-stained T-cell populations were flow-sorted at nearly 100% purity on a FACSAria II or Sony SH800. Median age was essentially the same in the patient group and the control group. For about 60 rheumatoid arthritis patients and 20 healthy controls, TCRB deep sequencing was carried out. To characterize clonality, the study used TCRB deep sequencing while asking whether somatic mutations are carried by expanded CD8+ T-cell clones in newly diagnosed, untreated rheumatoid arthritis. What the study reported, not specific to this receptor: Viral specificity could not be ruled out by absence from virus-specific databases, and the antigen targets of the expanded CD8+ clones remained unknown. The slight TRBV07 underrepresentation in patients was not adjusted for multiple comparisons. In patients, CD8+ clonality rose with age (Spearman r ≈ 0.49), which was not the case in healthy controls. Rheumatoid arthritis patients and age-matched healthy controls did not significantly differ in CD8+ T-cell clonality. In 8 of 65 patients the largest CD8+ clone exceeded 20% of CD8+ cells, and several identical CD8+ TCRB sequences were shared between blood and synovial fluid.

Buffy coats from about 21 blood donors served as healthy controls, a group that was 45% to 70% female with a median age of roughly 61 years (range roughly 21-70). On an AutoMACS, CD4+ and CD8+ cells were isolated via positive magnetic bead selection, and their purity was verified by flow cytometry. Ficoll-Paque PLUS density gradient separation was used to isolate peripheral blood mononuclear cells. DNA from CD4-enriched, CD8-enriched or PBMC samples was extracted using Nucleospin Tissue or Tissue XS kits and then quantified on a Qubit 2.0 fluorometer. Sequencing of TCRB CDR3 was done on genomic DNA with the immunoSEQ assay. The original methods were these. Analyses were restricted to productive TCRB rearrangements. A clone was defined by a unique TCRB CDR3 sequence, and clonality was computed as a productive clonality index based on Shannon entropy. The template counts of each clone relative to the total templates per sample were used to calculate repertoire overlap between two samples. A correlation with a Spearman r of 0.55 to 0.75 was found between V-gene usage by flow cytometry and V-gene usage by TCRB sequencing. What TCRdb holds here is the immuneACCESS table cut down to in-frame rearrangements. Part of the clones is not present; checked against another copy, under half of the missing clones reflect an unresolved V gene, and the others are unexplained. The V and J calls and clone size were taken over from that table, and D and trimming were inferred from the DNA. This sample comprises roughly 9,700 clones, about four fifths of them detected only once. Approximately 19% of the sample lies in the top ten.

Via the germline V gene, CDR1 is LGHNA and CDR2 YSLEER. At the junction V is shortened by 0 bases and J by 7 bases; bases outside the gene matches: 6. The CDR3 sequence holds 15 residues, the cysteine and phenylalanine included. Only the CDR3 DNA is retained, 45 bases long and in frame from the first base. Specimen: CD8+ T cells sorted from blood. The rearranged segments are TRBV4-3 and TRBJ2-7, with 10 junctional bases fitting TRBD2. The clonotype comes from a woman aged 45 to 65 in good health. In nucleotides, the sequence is TGCGCCAGCAGCCAAGAGATACTAGCGGGGAGGGAGCAGTACTTC. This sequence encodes CASSQEILAGREQYF.